This is a list of T cell receptor beta chains from one sample in a study of T cell responses to AZD1222 COVID-19 vaccine. The repertoire was sequenced with immunoSEQ multiplex PCR; TCRdb's copy has only in-frame clones and lacks some. This table holds approximately 92,000 clones, 90% to 95% found once. The sample here was peripheral blood, taken on day 0 of AZD1222 vaccination. These receptors were collected from an adult in good health. The CDR3 runs from the conserved cysteine through the conserved F or W. A D gene is named only where the DNA matches it firmly. A row's size may be missing; if present it is once, few, many or a size class.

CASSSGTVSYEQYF	TGTGCCAGCAGTTCCGGGACAGTCTCCTACGAGCAGTACTTC	TRBD1	TRBV2	TRBJ2-7	-
CAISESRGQALYEQYF	TGTGCCATCAGTGAGTCAAGGGGACAGGCCCTCTACGAGCAGTACTTC	TRBD1	TRBV10-3	TRBJ2-7	-
CASWRGTEQFF	TGTGCCAGCTGGCGCGGAACCGAGCAGTTCTTC	-	TRBV28	TRBJ2-1	once
CASSPTDSRWGYTF	TGTGCCAGTAGTCCTACCGACAGCCGCTGGGGCTACACCTTC	-	TRBV19	TRBJ1-2	-
CASSYPEGDTQYF	TGTGCCAGCAGTTACCCGGAGGGCGATACGCAGTATTTT	-	TRBV6-6	TRBJ2-3	-
CASSSWSSGGNEQFF	TGTGCCAGCAGCTCCTGGTCTAGCGGAGGCAATGAGCAGTTCTTC	TRBD2	TRBV7-2	TRBJ2-1	-
CAIRANEKLFF	TGTGCCATAAGGGCCAATGAAAAACTGTTTTTT	-	TRBV5-3	TRBJ1-4	-
CASSVDRGSDTEAFF	TGTGCCAGCAGCGTAGATCGGGGATCGGACACTGAAGCTTTCTTT	-	TRBV9	TRBJ1-1	-
CASSQDRPGGGDTQYF	TGCGCCAGCAGCCAAGACCGTCCAGGGGGGGGAGATACGCAGTATTTT	-	TRBV4-3	TRBJ2-3	-
CSVLGGWGQPQHF	TGCAGCGTTTTAGGGGGCTGGGGTCAGCCCCAGCATTTT	TRBD1	TRBV29-1	TRBJ1-5	-
CASSMRKGQGLSYEQYF	TGTGCCAGTAGTATGCGAAAGGGACAGGGTCTCTCCTACGAGCAGTACTTC	TRBD1	TRBV19	TRBJ2-7	-